This T cell receptor (beta chain) was recovered during a study of early T cells in non-severe SARS-CoV-2 infection. On the study more broadly: Sequencing targeted bulk RNA from unsorted whole blood, leaving chains unpaired.

Individual cDNA molecules carried attached unique molecular identifiers. TCRdb re-called the 5' RACE reads with MiXCR, one entry per CDR3 protein. This sample has about 99,000 distinct CDR3 sequences, with approximately 17% found just once. The CDR3 is 13 amino acids. Trimming cost V 2 bases and J 1 base, with 5 bases left between them. Germline values: CDR1 MNHNY, CDR2 SVGAGI (reference sequence). Regarding the study as a whole: VDJdb matches were skewed toward anti-spike CD8 T cell responses.

This clonotype was recorded many times. The antigen is undetermined. This TCR derives from an adult who was a healthcare worker with PCR-confirmed SARS-CoV-2 infection or an uninfected control (not recorded which). V usage is TRBV6-6 and J usage is TRBJ1-1; no definite D call. The specimen sequenced was whole blood. This CDR3 is CASSYPGNTEAFF. For the CDR3, the DNA is TGTGCCAGCAGTTACCCAGGGAACACTGAAGCTTTCTTT.